This is a list of T cell receptor beta chains from one sample in a study of T cells after yellow fever vaccination. TCRdb recomputed calls from the 5' RACE reads with MiXCR, one row per CDR3 protein. The data show more than 80,000 distinct CDR3 sequences, 5.8% seen once. The sequenced sample was CD8+ T cells sorted from PBMCs, obtained 10 days after the yellow fever booster vaccination. The source is a man aged 18 to 30 who received the YFV17D yellow fever vaccine. The CDR3 runs from the conserved cysteine through the conserved F or W. A D gene is named only where the DNA matches it firmly. For some rows the clone size is stated as once, few or many, or as a class when expanded; others skip it.

>few|TRBJ2-7|TRBV4-1|13|NA
TGCGCCAGCAGCCAAGGAGCCGGGGTCGAGCAGTACTTC
CASSQGAGVEQYF
>few|TRBJ1-1|TRBV7-9|15|TRBD1
TGTGCCAGCAGCTCCGACAGGGTGATGAACACTGAAGCTTTCTTT
CASSSDRVMNTEAFF
>NA|TRBJ2-3|TRBV12-3/TRBV12-4|16|NA
TGTGCCACCCGTGAAGCGGATTCTTCTAGCACAGATACGCAGTATTTT
CATREADSSSTDTQYF
>many|TRBJ2-4|TRBV19|15|NA
TGTGCCAGTAGTATAATGAGAGGAGCCAAAAACATTCAGTACTTC
CASSIMRGAKNIQYF
>NA|TRBJ2-3|TRBV4-1|12|NA
TGCGCCAGCAGCCTGAGCGGAGATACGCAGTATTTT
CASSLSGDTQYF
>NA|TRBJ2-7|TRBV20-1|13|TRBD2
TGCAGTGCCCCCACTTGCGGGGGGTACGAGCAGTACTTC
CSAPTCGGYEQYF
>NA|TRBJ2-7|TRBV7-2|15|TRBD2
TGTGCCAGCAGCATCCGGCTAGCGGGGGACTACGAGCAGTACTTC
CASSIRLAGDYEQYF
>many|TRBJ1-2|TRBV4-3|17|NA
TGCGCCAGCAGCCCTAGCAGGTCGCCTGGTGTGGTCTATGGCTACACCTTC
CASSPSRSPGVVYGYTF
>few|TRBJ2-1|TRBV5-1|13|NA
TGCGCCAGCAGCTTGAGGGGTGGGAATGAGCAGTTCTTC
CASSLRGGNEQFF
>NA|TRBJ1-2|TRBV6-6|14|NA
TGTGCCAGCAGTCAGGGCACGCCGTGGTATGGCTACACCTTC
CASSQGTPWYGYTF
>few|TRBJ1-5|TRBV5-1|15|NA
TGCGCCAGCAGCTTGGCCGGTTCCCCCAATCAGCCCCAGCATTTT
CASSLAGSPNQPQHF
>few|TRBJ1-3|TRBV4-2|15|NA
TGTGCCAGCAGCCAGGATGACATGTCTGGAAACACCATATATTTT
CASSQDDMSGNTIYF
>NA|TRBJ2-2|TRBV15|14|NA
TGTGCCACCAGCAGAGACGGGATCCGAGGGGAGCTGTTTTTT
CATSRDGIRGELFF
>few|TRBJ2-5|TRBV4-2|15|TRBD1
TGTGCCAGCAACTTTGTACAGGGGGCTTTGGAGACCCAGTACTTC
CASNFVQGALETQYF
>NA|TRBJ2-2|TRBV14|14|NA
TGTGCCAGCAGCCCACGGGTAGTAAGCGGGGAGCTGTTTTTT
CASSPRVVSGELFF
>many|TRBJ2-1|TRBV7-2|13|NA
TGTGCCAGCACCCCATCCAGCTCCGGTGAGCAGTTCTTC
CASTPSSSGEQFF
>many|TRBJ2-3|TRBV5-5|16|NA
TGTGCCAGCAGCTTGAGGCTGGGACCGCCTGCAGATACGCAGTATTTT
CASSLRLGPPADTQYF
>few|TRBJ2-2|TRBV20-1|15|NA
TGCAGTGCTAGGGGCGAGGGGCGGAACACCGGGGAGCTGTTTTTT
CSARGEGRNTGELFF
>many|TRBJ2-1|TRBV15|14|NA
TGTGCCACCAGCAGAGGGGAAGAACAAAATGAGCAGTTCTTC
CATSRGEEQNEQFF
>NA|TRBJ2-1|TRBV9|14|NA
TGTGCCAGCACTCCAGGTGGGGGGTGGGATGAGCAGTTCTTC
CASTPGGGWDEQFF
>few|TRBJ2-3|TRBV4-2|15|NA
TGTGCCAGCAGCCAAGACAGGGTAGACACAGATACGCAGTATTTT
CASSQDRVDTDTQYF
>few|TRBJ1-4|TRBV27|13|TRBD1
TGTGCCAGCACCTACAGGGGGAATGAAAAACTGTTTTTT
CASTYRGNEKLFF
>few|TRBJ1-1|TRBV29-1|11|NA
TGCAGCGTTGGACCGGGCCGTGAAGCTTTCTTT
CSVGPGREAFF
>few|TRBJ2-6|TRBV19|17|TRBD1
TGTGCCAGTAGTTCCTCCTACAGGGGGCATGGGGCCAACGTCCTGACTTTC
CASSSSYRGHGANVLTF
>few|TRBJ1-6|TRBV4-3|13|NA
TGCGCCAGCAGCCAAGTACGGAGCACACCCCTCCACTTT
CASSQVRSTPLHF
>few|TRBJ2-7|TRBV29-1|12|NA
TGCAGCGGGGTTTTCGGAGTCTACGAGCAGTACTTC
CSGVFGVYEQYF
>few|TRBJ2-3|TRBV7-9|19|TRBD2
TGTGCCAGCAGCCTTTACGATGGTCCAACGGGGGGAGCATCAGATACGCAGTATTTT
CASSLYDGPTGGASDTQYF
>NA|TRBJ2-5|TRBV24-1|13|TRBD2
TGTGCCACGCAGCGGGGGGGCCTTGAGACCCAGTACTTC
CATQRGGLETQYF
>NA|TRBJ1-1|TRBV29-1|16|NA
TGCAGCGTTGGGGCGGCCCGGGAGGGAAAGAACACTGAAGCTTTCTTT
CSVGAAREGKNTEAFF
>many|TRBJ2-7|TRBV7-8|15|NA
TGTGCCAGCAGCCGACTGGGCCCCAGCTCCTACGAGCAGTACTTC
CASSRLGPSSYEQYF
>few|TRBJ1-4|TRBV6-1|18|TRBD1
TGTGCCAGCAGTGAAACTTACAGGGGGCCTTTAACTAATGAAAAACTGTTTTTT
CASSETYRGPLTNEKLFF
>NA|TRBJ2-3|TRBV6-6|13|NA
TGTGCCAGCAGTTACCCCTACACAGATACGCAGTATTTT
CASSYPYTDTQYF
>NA|TRBJ2-2|TRBV29-1|16|TRBD1
TGCAGCGCTCAGGGACAGGGGACATGGAACACCGGGGAGCTGTTTTTT
CSAQGQGTWNTGELFF
>many|TRBJ2-3|TRBV12-3/TRBV12-4|16|NA
TGTGCCAGCAGTTTCCAGGTCGGGGGGCGCACAGATACGCAGTATTTT
CASSFQVGGRTDTQYF
>medium-sized|TRBJ2-2|TRBV7-9|15|TRBD1
TGTGCCAGCAGCATCCCGGGACAGCCCACCGGGGAGCTGTTTTTT
CASSIPGQPTGELFF
>few|TRBJ1-1|TRBV12-3/TRBV12-4|13|NA
TGTGCCAGCCAACTCCTGAGAAGGACTGAAGCTTTCTTT
CASQLLRRTEAFF
>once|TRBJ1-1|TRBV4-1|14|NA
TGCGCCAGCAGCCAGAGAACGGCGAACACTGAAGCTTTCTTT
CASSQRTANTEAFF
>NA|TRBJ2-2|TRBV6-2/TRBV6-3|14|NA
TGTGCCAGCAGTTACGTGGGCTACACCGGGGAGCTGTTTTTT
CASSYVGYTGELFF
>many|TRBJ2-1|TRBV29-1|15|TRBD1
TGCAGCGTAGCAGGGGGTGAGAGCTCCTACAATGAGCAGTTCTTC
CSVAGGESSYNEQFF
>many|TRBJ1-5|TRBV6-2/TRBV6-3|13|NA
TGTGCCAGCAGTTTGGGGGGTAGTCAGCCCCAGCATTTT
CASSLGGSQPQHF
>few|TRBJ2-7|TRBV15|16|TRBD1
TGTGCCACCAGCCGAACCCGACAGGGCGACTCCTACGAGCAGTACTTC
CATSRTRQGDSYEQYF
>few|TRBJ2-1|TRBV7-2|15|TRBD2
TGTGCCAGCAGCTTACTAGCGGGGATATACAATGAGCAGTTCTTC
CASSLLAGIYNEQFF
>NA|TRBJ1-2|TRBV20-1|11|NA
TGCAGTGCCCCCCCCCTCTATGGCTACACCTTC
CSAPPLYGYTF
>many|TRBJ2-1|TRBV5-1|17|NA
TGCGCCAGCAGCTTTAGGACGGGCTCTAGCTCCTACAATGAGCAGTTCTTC
CASSFRTGSSSYNEQFF
>NA|TRBJ1-5|TRBV19|16|NA
TGTGCCAGTAGTCGCCTTAGGGGAAGTAGCAATCAGCCCCAGCATTTT
CASSRLRGSSNQPQHF
>many|TRBJ2-5|TRBV6-2/TRBV6-3|14|NA
TGTGCCAGCACCCAAGAGGGACACTTGGAGACCCAGTACTTC
CASTQEGHLETQYF
>NA|TRBJ1-1|TRBV12-3/TRBV12-4|14|NA
TGTGCCAGCAGTTTCGGGACTACAGGGACTGAAGCTTTCTTT
CASSFGTTGTEAFF
>few|TRBJ2-5|TRBV7-6|13|NA
TGTGCCAGCAGCTTAGAACTGCTTCAGACCCAGTACTTC
CASSLELLQTQYF
>NA|TRBJ2-4|TRBV3-1|13|TRBD1
TGTGCCAGCAGCCCGGGGACAGGGGGCTCTCAGTACTTC
CASSPGTGGSQYF
>few|TRBJ2-7|TRBV4-1|13|NA
TGCGCCAGCAGCCAAGTTCTCCGGTACGAGCAGTACTTC
CASSQVLRYEQYF
>NA|TRBJ1-2|TRBV25-1|13|NA
TGTGCCAGCAGTGAATGGACAGAGGGGGGCTACACCTTC
CASSEWTEGGYTF
>NA|TRBJ2-1|TRBV5-4|14|NA
TGTGCCAGCATCCTAATGGGATACAACAATGAGCAGTTCTTC
CASILMGYNNEQFF
>NA|TRBJ2-1|TRBV4-1|15|TRBD2
TGCGCCAGCAGCCGAGGACTAGCGGAATACAATGAGCAGTTCTTC
CASSRGLAEYNEQFF
>NA|TRBJ1-2|TRBV4-3|15|NA
TGCGCCAGCAGCCAAGGGGCAGGCGGCGGCTATGGCTACACCTTC
CASSQGAGGGYGYTF
>many|TRBJ2-1|TRBV7-2|14|NA
TGTGCCTCCTGCTTAGGGTACAGCGTGGGGGAGCAGTTCTTC
CASCLGYSVGEQFF
>NA|TRBJ2-3|TRBV5-4|16|TRBD2
TGTGCCAGCAGCTTGGCCAGTACTAGCGGGGGAGATACGCAGTATTTT
CASSLASTSGGDTQYF
>NA|TRBJ2-1|TRBV5-4|11|NA
TGTGCCAGCAGCGCTGACGAGGGGGGCGTCTTC
CASSADEGGVF
>few|TRBJ1-4|TRBV30|14|TRBD1
TGTGCCTGGAGCCCGGGACAGGGGATTGAAAAACTGTTTTTT
CAWSPGQGIEKLFF
>NA|TRBJ1-5|TRBV6-2/TRBV6-3|18|TRBD1
TGTGCCAGCAGCCCCGGGACAGGGGAGAGGTTGGGTCATCAGCCCCAGCATTTT
CASSPGTGERLGHQPQHF